Listed below are T cell receptor beta chains from one sample, sequenced in a study of blood T cell repertoires in COVID-19. Produced via immunoSEQ multiplex PCR; TCRdb's table is partial and in-frame only. There are more than 90,000 clones in the sample; under 90% occur only once, and more than 20% lies in the top ten. Sequenced sample: peripheral blood. The receptors derive from a human donor in a cohort sampled during active COVID-19. Each CDR3 is given with its conserved first and last residue.

14 TRBJ2-1 TRBV5-8 CASSLEPRGVEQFF
13 TRBJ1-2 TRBV24-1 CATSSSGKNGYTF
19 TRBJ2-6 TRBV18 CASSPGQGAGEYGANVLTF
15 TRBJ1-3 TRBV6-5 CASSLGQGTGNTIYF
14 TRBJ2-7 TRBV3-1/TRBV3-2 CASSQDPPPREQYF
14 TRBJ2-3 TRBV7-7 CASSLGQNTDTQYF
14 TRBJ2-1 TRBV6-1 CASSDLEGANEQFF
11 TRBJ2-7 TRBV20-1 CSAGTLGEQYF
12 TRBJ1-1 TRBV7-6 CASSLAQGPSFF
12 TRBJ2-1 TRBV29-1 CSVYGLAGRGVF
16 TRBJ1-2 TRBV19 CASSSNREASRYGYTF
16 TRBJ2-2 TRBV19 CASTDPGSGNTGELFF
14 TRBJ2-7 TRBV2 CASLWSGGTYEQYF
15 TRBJ1-4 TRBV6-5 CASSIASGRNEKLFF
14 TRBJ1-2 TRBV7-2 CASSLVGVSGGYTF